This T cell receptor (beta chain) derives from a study of shared clonotypes between healthy human individuals. Study-level information: Researchers drew samples from a couple of women and three men aged 18 to 49.

The material for each subset, its genomic DNA, was split evenly across several immunoSEQ plates. The data were produced by immunoSEQ multiplex PCR, yet TCRdb's version contains in-frame clones alone and is incomplete. The top ten hold approximately 12% of the sample, which has fewer than 700,000 clones, around 78% seen once. The germline V gene has CDR1 MNHEY and CDR2 SMNVEV (reference sequence). This CDR3 region has 14 residues. Trimming shortened V by 6 bases and J by 3 bases, and 11 bases separated the two germline ends. Donors were Caucasian adults residing in Nashville, Tennessee, USA. Tens of millions of PBMCs went into genomic DNA for unsorted samples.

The sequence was collected from a woman in her 40s in good health. Some clones in this sample may be carry-over from other donors' samples. J is TRBJ2-2 and V is TRBV27; D might be TRBD2 (5 bases). The sequencing sample was made of PBMCs. CDR3 sequence: CASRSDYYTGELFF. In nucleotides, the CDR3 is TGTGCCAGCAGGTCTGACTACTACACCGGGGAGCTGTTTTTT.